This entry lists 17 T cell receptor beta chains sequenced from one sample in a study of early T cells in non-severe SARS-CoV-2 infection. Each CDR3 protein gets one entry after TCRdb re-called the 5' RACE reads with MiXCR. Seen here are 65,000 to 75,000 distinct CDR3 sequences, more than 9% observed once, and the top ten hold around 4%. Sequenced: whole blood. Receptors originate from an adult who was a healthcare worker with PCR-confirmed SARS-CoV-2 infection or an uninfected control (not recorded which).

There are many counts of this clonotype. V is TRBV11-2 and J is TRBJ2-2; 9 bases align to TRBD2. The ends lost 5 bases at V and 8 bases at J; junction bases unmatched: 12. The CDR3 has 16 amino acids. Germline-derived CDR1 and CDR2 are SGHAT and FQNNGV. The CDR3 reads CASSLRTSALAGELFF. The CDR3 DNA sequence: TGTGCCAGCAGCCTGAGGACTAGCGCCCTAGCTGGGGAGCTGTTTTTT.

In this sample, this clonotype turned up many times. The rearrangement links TRBV7-9 to TRBJ2-1; 8 nucleotides align to TRBD2. Germline CDR1 and CDR2: SEHNR and FQNEAQ (reference sequence). This CDR3 region has 18 residues. With 7 bases clipped from V and 3 bases from J, the junction kept 17 bases outside the gene matches. CDR3 in amino acids: CASIPRDSGIAGYNEQFF. The CDR3 DNA sequence: TGTGCCAGCATCCCACGGGATAGCGGGATTGCAGGCTACAATGAGCAGTTCTTC. Based on the CDR3 plus reference TRBV7-9 and TRBJ2-1, the full variable domain is DTGVSQNPRHKITKRGQNVTFRCDPISEHNRLYWYRQTLGQGPEFLTYFQNEAQLEKSRLLSDRFSAERPKGSFSTLEIQRTEQGDSAMYLCASIPRDSGIAGYNEQFFGPGTRLTVL.

The table lists this clonotype with many counts. This CDR3 is missing its conserved last phenylalanine or tryptophan, likely due to a read error. This chain joins TRBV6-2 or TRBV6-3 and TRBJ1-2, with unresolved D. The CDR3 extends over 17 amino acids. The germline CDR1 and CDR2 sequences are MNHEY and SVGEGT. Trimming pared 6 bases from V and 6 bases from J, leaving 26 bases between. CDR3 region: CASREVGRVADRDGYTL. The CDR3 bases are TGTGCCAGCAGGGAGGTAGGAAGAGTGGCAGATCGGGATGGCTACACCCTC.

This clonotype was seen at least ten times. The gene calls are TRBV29-1 and TRBJ2-5; TRBD1 is a possible D gene (5 bases). The CDR3 spans 13 residues. Trimming left V 4 bases short and J 5 bases short, with 14 bases between. CDR1 is SQVTM, CDR2 ANQGSEA, per germline. This CDR3 is CSVVSLGRETQYF. CDR3 nucleotides: TGCAGCGTTGTGTCCCTGGGGCGTGAGACCCAGTACTTC.

V gene TRBV24-1 combines with J gene TRBJ2-7; 10 bases align to TRBD1. The CDR3 is made up of 16 amino acids. The J segment lost 3 bases and the V segment lost 4 bases, leaving 8 bases of the junction unmatched. The germline CDR1 and CDR2 sequences are KGHDR and SFDVKD. CDR3 DNA sequence: TGTGCCACCAGTGAGCTGACAGGGGGCGCCTTCTACGAGCAGTACTTC. Translated: CATSELTGGAFYEQYF.

In this sample, this clonotype turned up many times. The chain links TRBV19 to TRBJ1-5, with D maybe TRBD1 (5 bases). The CDR3 contains 14 residues. V lost 5 bases and J 1 base, leaving 9 bases between the germline ends. From germline, CDR1 is LNHDA and CDR2 SQIVND (reference sequence). The CDR3 DNA reads TGTGCCAGTAGTCAGCAGGGAAGCAATCAGCCCCAGCATTTT. It codes for CASSQQGSNQPQHF.

The chain is built from TRBV5-6 and TRBJ1-3; 8 bases align to TRBD1. J was trimmed by 3 bases and V by 0 bases; bases with no gene match: 2. Germline V lookup: CDR1 SGHDT, CDR2 YYEEEE. This CDR3 spans 15 amino acids. The CDR3 is CASSLGDRGGNTIYF. The CDR3 DNA sequence: TGTGCCAGCAGCTTGGGAGACAGGGGTGGAAACACCATATATTTT.

This clonotype has a count of ten or more. The V call is TRBV29-1, the J call TRBJ1-1; TRBD1 matches 7 bases. Trimming at V came to 6 bases and at J to 3 bases, leaving 10 bases not matched to a gene. This CDR3 is 14 amino acids long. CDR1 is SQVTM, CDR2 ANQGSEA, per germline. The CDR3 loop reads CSVSTGTVYTEAFF. The CDR3 nucleotides read TGCAGCGTCTCAACCGGGACAGTCTACACTGAAGCTTTCTTT.

The chain employs TRBV18 and TRBJ1-3, with unresolved D. The germline V gene has CDR1 KGHSH and CDR2 LQKENI. Trimming cost V 4 bases and J 0 bases, with 13 bases left between them. The CDR3 totals 16 residues. CDR3 in amino acids: CASSLLDPSSGNTIYF. DNA for the CDR3: TGTGCCAGCTCACTCTTGGATCCGAGCTCTGGAAACACCATATATTTT.

In this sample, this clonotype turned up a few times. This chain links TRBV3-2 with TRBJ1-2; TRBD1 is the table's D call and was not checked against the DNA. TRBV3-2 is a documented pseudogene. CDR3 size: 18 residues. CDR3 nucleotide sequence: TGTGCCAGCAGCCAATTAGGGGCCGCCCGGGACCGAGGGACGAGCTACACCTTC. Its protein is CASSQLGAARDRGTSYTF.

This clonotype appeared a few times. V usage is TRBV12-3 or TRBV12-4 and J usage is TRBJ2-1; perhaps D is TRBD1 or TRBD2 (6 bases each). Trimming pared 5 bases from V and 8 bases from J, leaving 16 bases between. The CDR3 is made up of 14 amino acids. CDR3 sequence: CASSPRSGADEQFF. The CDR3 DNA is TGTGCCAGCAGTCCCCGGTCGGGGGCCGATGAGCAGTTCTTC.

This clonotype occurred many times. This rearrangement joins TRBV6-1 to TRBJ2-7, with 10 bases matching TRBD1. The CDR3 is 15 residues long. The germline V gene has CDR1 MNHNS and CDR2 SASEGT. Trimming at V came to 7 bases and at J to 1 base, leaving 7 bases not matched to a gene. The CDR3 loop is CASTLTGGESYEQYF. In DNA form, the CDR3 reads TGTGCCAGCACCTTGACAGGGGGCGAGTCCTACGAGCAGTACTTC.

The table lists this clonotype with many counts. The V and J genes are TRBV12-5 and TRBJ2-1; 8 bases align to TRBD2. The CDR3 runs 15 residues. CDR1 LGHNT and CDR2 FRNRAP come from the germline V gene. V lost 8 bases and J lost 8; bases outside the gene matches: 14. CDR3 nucleotide sequence: TGTGCTAGTCTCCGAGGGCGGCGGGGGGAGGATGAGCAGTTCTTC. It translates to CASLRGRRGEDEQFF.

This clonotype came up many times. The J gene is TRBJ2-5, the V gene TRBV7-9; D is unclear. This CDR3 contains 15 residues. Germline CDR1 is SEHNR and CDR2 is FQNEAQ (reference sequence). Between the trimmed V and J ends, which lost 3 bases and 5 bases, there was a span of 16 bases. In DNA form, the CDR3 reads TGTGCCAGCAGCTTGTGGGTTCAGGATCGGGAGACCCAGTACTTC. Amino acids: CASSLWVQDRETQYF.

This clonotype was detected many times. The rearrangement links TRBV20-1 to TRBJ2-3; 12 nucleotides agree with TRBD2. Germline CDR1 and CDR2: DFQATT and SNEGSKA (reference sequence). Germline trimming cut 5 bases from V and 5 bases from J; bases unmatched to any gene: 11. The CDR3 has 16 residues. Written as DNA, the CDR3 is TGCAGTGCTCCCAGCTCGACTAGCGGGAGAGGAGATACGCAGTATTTT. It codes for CSAPSSTSGRGDTQYF.

This clonotype was found a few times. The CDR3 nucleotides are TGCGGCATCCCACAGGGGACTGAGCAGTTCTTC. Protein product: CGIPQGTEQFF. V is TRBV29-1 and J is TRBJ2-1; 7 nucleotides line up with TRBD1. The CDR3 length is 11 residues. The germline gives CDR1 SQVTM, CDR2 ANQGSEA.

The DNA of the CDR3 is TGCGCCAGCAGCCTGGGGACCAGTGAGACCCAGTACTTC. Its translation is CASSLGTSETQYF. This chain joins TRBV5-1 and TRBJ2-5, with D perhaps matching TRBD1 or TRBD2 (5 bases each). Germline assignment: CDR1 SGHRS and CDR2 YFSETQ. V dropped 4 bases and J dropped 5 bases, with 12 bases sitting between them. The CDR3 covers 13 residues.